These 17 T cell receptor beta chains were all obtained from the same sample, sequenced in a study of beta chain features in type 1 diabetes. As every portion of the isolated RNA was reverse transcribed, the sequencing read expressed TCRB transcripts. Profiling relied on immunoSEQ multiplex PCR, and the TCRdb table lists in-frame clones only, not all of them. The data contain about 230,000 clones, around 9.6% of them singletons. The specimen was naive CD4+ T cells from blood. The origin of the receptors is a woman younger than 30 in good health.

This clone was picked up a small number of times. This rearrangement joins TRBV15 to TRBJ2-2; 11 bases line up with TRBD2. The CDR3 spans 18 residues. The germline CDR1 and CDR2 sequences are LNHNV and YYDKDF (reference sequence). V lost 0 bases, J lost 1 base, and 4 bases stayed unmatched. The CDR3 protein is CATSRDRGLAGNTGELFF. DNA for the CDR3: TGTGCCACCAGCAGAGATCGCGGACTAGCGGGGAACACCGGGGAGCTGTTTTTT. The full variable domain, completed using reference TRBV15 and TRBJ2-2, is DAMVIQNPRYQVTQFGKPVTLSCSQTLNHNVMYWYQQKSSQAPKLLFHYYDKDFNNEADTPDNFQSRRPNTSFCFLDIRSPGLGDTAMYLCATSRDRGLAGNTGELFFGEGSRLTVL.

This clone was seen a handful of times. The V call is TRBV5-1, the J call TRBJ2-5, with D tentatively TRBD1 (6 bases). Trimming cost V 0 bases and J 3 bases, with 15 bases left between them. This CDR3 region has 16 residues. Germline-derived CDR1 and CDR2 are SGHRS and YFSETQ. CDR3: CASSLASGTLKETQYF. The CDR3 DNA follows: TGCGCCAGCAGCTTGGCTTCCGGGACACTGAAAGAGACCCAGTACTTC.

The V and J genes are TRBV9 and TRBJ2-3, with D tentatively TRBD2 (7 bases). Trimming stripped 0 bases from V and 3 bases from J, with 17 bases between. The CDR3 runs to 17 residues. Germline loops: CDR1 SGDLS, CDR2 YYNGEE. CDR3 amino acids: CASSVELEGGLTDTQYF. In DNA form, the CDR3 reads TGTGCCAGCAGCGTAGAGCTGGAGGGGGGGTTGACAGATACGCAGTATTTT. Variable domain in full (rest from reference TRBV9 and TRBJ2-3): DSGVTQTPKHLITATGQRVTLRCSPRSGDLSVYWYQQSLDQGLQFLIQYYNGEERAKGNILERFSAQQFPDLHSELNLSSLELGDSALYFCASSVELEGGLTDTQYFGPGTRLTVL.

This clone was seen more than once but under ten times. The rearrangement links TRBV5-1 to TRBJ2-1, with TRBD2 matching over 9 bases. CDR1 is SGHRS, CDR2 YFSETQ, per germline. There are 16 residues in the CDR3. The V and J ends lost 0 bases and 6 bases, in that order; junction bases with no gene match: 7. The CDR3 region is CASSLVPAGGGNEQFF. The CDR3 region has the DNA TGCGCCAGCAGCTTGGTACCAGCGGGAGGAGGCAATGAGCAGTTCTTC.

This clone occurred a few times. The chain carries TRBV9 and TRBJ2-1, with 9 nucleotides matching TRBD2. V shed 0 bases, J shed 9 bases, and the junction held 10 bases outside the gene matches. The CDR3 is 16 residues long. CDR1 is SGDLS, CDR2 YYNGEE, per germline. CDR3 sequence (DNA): TGTGCCAGCAGCGTAGATTGGCGGGGGGGCTGGGCTGAGCAGTTCTTC. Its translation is CASSVDWRGGWAEQFF.

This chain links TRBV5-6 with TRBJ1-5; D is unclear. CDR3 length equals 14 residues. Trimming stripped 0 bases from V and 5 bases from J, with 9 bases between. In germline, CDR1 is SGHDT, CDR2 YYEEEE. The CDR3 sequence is CASSLAAGYQPQHF. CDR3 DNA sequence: TGTGCCAGCAGCTTGGCCGCGGGGTATCAGCCCCAGCATTTT.

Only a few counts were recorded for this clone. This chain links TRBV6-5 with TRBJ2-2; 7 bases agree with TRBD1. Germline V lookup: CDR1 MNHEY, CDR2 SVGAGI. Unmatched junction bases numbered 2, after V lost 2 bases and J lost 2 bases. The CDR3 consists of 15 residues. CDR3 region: CASSYRDSNTGELFF. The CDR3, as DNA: TGTGCCAGCAGTTACCGGGACAGTAACACCGGGGAGCTGTTTTTT.

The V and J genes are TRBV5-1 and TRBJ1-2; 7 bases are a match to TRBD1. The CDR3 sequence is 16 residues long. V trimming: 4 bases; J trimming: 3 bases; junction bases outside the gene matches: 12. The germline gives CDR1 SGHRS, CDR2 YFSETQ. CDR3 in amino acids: CASSQATGDSDYGYTF. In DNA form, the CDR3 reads TGCGCCAGCAGCCAAGCAACCGGGGACAGCGACTATGGCTACACCTTC.

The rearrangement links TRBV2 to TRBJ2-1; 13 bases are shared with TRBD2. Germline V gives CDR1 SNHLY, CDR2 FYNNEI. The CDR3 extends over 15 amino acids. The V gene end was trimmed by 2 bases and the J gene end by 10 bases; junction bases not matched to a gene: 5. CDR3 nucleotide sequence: TGTGCCAGCAGTGAAATGACTAGCGGGGGGCGGGAGCAGTTCTTC. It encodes CASSEMTSGGREQFF.

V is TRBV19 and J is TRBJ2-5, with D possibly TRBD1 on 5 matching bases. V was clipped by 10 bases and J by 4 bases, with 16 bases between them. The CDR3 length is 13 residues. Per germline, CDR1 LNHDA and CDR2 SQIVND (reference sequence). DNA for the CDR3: TGTGCCACCTCTGACAGACCACGAGAGACCCAGTACTTC. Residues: CATSDRPRETQYF.

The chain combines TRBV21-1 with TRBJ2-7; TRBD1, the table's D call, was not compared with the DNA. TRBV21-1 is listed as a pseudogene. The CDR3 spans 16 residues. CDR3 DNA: TGTGCCAGCAGCACCCCCGGGACAGTGAGTACCTACGAGCAGTACTTC. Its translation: CASSTPGTVSTYEQYF.

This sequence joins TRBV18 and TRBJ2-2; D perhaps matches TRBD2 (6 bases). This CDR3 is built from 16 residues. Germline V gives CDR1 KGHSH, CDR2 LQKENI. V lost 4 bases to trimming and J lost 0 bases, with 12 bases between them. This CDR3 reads CASSLSGATNTGELFF. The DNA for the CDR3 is TGTGCCAGCTCACTGTCGGGAGCTACGAACACCGGGGAGCTGTTTTTT.

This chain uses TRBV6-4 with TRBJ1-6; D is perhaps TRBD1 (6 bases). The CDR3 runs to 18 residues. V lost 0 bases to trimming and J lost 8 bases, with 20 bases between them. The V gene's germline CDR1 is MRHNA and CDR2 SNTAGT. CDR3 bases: TGTGCCAGCAGTGACTCTCCCTTCGGGGGGACAACGGATTCACCCCTCCACTTT. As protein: CASSDSPFGGTTDSPLHF.

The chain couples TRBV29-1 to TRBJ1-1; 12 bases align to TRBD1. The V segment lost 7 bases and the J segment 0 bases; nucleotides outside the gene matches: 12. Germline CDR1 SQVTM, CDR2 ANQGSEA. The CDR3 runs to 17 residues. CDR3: CSASMGTGGLLNTEAFF. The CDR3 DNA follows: TGCAGCGCCTCGATGGGGACAGGGGGCCTTTTGAACACTGAAGCTTTCTTT.

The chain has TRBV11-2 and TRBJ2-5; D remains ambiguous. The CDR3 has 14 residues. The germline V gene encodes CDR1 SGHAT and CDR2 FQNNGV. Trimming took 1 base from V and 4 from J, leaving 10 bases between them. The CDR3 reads CASSLGVSGETQYF. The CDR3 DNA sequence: TGTGCCAGCAGCTTAGGGGTTTCGGGAGAGACCCAGTACTTC.

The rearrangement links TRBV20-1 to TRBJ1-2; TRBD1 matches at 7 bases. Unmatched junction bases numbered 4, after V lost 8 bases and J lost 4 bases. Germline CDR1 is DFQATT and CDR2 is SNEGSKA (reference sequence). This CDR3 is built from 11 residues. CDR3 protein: CSYRDSYGYTF. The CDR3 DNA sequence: TGCAGTTACCGGGACAGCTATGGCTACACCTTC.

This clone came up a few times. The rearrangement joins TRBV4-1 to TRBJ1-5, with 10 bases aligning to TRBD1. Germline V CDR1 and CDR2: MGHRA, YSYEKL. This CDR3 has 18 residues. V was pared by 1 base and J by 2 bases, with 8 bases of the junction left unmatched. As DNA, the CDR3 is TGCGCCAGCAGCCAAGTAGGGACAGGGGTTCGAGGCAATCAGCCCCAGCATTTT. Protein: CASSQVGTGVRGNQPQHF.